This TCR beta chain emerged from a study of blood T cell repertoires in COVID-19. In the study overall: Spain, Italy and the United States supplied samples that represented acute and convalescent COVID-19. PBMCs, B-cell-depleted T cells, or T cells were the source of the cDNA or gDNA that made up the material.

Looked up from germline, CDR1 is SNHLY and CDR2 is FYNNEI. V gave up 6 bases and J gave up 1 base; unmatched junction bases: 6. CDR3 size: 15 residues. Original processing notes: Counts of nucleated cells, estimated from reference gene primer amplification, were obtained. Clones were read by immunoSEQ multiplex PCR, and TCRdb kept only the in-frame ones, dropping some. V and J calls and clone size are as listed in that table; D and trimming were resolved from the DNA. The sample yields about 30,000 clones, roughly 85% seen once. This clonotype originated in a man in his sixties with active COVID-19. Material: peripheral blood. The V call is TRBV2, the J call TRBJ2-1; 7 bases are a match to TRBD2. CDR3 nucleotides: TGTGCCAGCAGATGGCGGGAGTCGTCCTACAATGAGCAGTTCTTC. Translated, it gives CASRWRESSYNEQFF.